This T cell receptor beta chain is drawn from a study of PD-L1 blockade in urothelial cancer. The V gene lost 0 bases and the J gene lost 4 bases, with 16 bases spanning the gap. The CDR3 loop spans 16 amino acids. CDR1 is GTSNPN, CDR2 SVGIG, per germline (reference sequence). Sequencing used immunoSEQ multiplex PCR; TCRdb keeps in-frame clones, though not all of them. The profile shows tens of thousands of clones, 36% of them singletons. This clone came up a few times. Its matching antigen is unknown. Study-level points and caveats: Durable-benefit patients had more tumor-infiltrating T lymphocytes.

The origin of this receptor is a man aged 55-75 years with urothelial cancer. This sample comprised tumor tissue, obtained before atezolizumab (anti-PD-L1) treatment. The chain carries TRBV30 and TRBJ2-1; D assignment may be TRBD1 or TRBD2 (6 bases each). As DNA, the CDR3 is TGTGCCTGGAGTGTACAATCCAGGAGGGGGTACAATGAGCAGTTCTTC. Encoded protein: CAWSVQSRRGYNEQFF.